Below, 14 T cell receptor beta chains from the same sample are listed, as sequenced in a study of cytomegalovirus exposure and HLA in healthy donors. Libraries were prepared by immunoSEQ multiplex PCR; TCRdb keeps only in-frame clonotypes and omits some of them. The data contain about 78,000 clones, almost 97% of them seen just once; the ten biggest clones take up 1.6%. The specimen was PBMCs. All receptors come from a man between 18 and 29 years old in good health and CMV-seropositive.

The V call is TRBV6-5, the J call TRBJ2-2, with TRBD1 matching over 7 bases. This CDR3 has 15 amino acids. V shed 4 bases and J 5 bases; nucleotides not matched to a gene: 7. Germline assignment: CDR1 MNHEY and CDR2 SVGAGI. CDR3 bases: TGTGCCAGCAGTTCCAGTTACAGGGGAACCGGGGAGCTGTTTTTT. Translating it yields CASSSSYRGTGELFF.

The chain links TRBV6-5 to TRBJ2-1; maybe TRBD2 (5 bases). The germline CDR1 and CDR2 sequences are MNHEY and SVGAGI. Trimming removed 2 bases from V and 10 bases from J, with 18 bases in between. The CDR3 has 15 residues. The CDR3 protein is CASSYGLRAAGEQFF. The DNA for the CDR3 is TGTGCCAGCAGTTACGGGCTGAGGGCAGCCGGGGAGCAGTTCTTC.

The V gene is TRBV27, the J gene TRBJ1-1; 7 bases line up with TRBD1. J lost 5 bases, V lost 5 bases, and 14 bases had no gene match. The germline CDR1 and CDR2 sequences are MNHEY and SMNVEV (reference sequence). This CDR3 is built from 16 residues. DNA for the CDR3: TGTGCCAGCAGTCCAGGGACAGATGCCTTTTGGACTGAAGCTTTCTTT. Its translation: CASSPGTDAFWTEAFF.

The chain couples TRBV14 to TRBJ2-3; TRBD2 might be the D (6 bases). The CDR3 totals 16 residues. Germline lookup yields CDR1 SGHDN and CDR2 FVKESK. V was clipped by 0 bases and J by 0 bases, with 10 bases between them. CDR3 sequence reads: CASSQESGTSTDTQYF. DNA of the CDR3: TGTGCCAGCAGCCAAGAGTCCGGGACTAGCACAGATACGCAGTATTTT.

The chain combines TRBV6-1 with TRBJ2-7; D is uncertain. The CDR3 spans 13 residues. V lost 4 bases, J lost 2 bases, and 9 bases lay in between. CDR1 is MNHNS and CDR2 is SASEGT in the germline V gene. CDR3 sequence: CASSALSTYEQYF. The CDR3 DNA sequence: TGTGCCAGCAGTGCCCTGTCTACCTACGAGCAGTACTTC.

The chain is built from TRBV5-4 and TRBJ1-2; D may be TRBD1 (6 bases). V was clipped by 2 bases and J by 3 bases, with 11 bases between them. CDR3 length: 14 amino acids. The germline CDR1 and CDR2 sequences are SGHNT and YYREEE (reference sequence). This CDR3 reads CASSFQGRDYGYTF. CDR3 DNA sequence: TGTGCCAGCAGCTTTCAGGGGCGGGACTATGGCTACACCTTC.

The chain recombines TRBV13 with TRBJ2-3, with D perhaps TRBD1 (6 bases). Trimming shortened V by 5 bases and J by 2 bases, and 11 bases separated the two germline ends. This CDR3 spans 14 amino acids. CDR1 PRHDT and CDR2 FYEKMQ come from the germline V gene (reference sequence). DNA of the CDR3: TGTGCCAGCAGCCCGGACAGAATCACAGATACGCAGTATTTT. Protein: CASSPDRITDTQYF.

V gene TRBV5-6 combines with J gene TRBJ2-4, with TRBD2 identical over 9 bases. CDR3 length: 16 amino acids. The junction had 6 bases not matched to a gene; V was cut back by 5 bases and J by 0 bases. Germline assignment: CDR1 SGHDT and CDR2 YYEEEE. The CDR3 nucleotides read TGTGCCAGCAGTCTGGGGCGGGAGGGAGCCAAAAACATTCAGTACTTC. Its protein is CASSLGREGAKNIQYF.

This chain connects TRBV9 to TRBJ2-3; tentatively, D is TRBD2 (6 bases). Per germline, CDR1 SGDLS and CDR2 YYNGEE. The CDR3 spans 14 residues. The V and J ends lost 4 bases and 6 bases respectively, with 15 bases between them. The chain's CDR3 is CASSLRTGGDTQYF. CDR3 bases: TGTGCCAGCAGCCTCCGCACAGGAGGGGATACGCAGTATTTT. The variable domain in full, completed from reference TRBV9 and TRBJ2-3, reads DSGVTQTPKHLITATGQRVTLRCSPRSGDLSVYWYQQSLDQGLQFLIQYYNGEERAKGNILERFSAQQFPDLHSELNLSSLELGDSALYFCASSLRTGGDTQYFGPGTRLTVL.

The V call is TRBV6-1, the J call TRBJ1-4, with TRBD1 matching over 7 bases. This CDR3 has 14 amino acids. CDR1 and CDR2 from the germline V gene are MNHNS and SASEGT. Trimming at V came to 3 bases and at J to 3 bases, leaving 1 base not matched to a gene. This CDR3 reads CASSDRGANEKLFF. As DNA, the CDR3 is TGTGCCAGCAGTGACAGGGGGGCTAATGAAAAACTGTTTTTT.

CDR3 coding DNA: TGTGCCAGCAGCGTAGGATGGACAGACAATGAGCAGTTCTTC. The encoded protein is CASSVGWTDNEQFF. The chain has TRBV9 and TRBJ2-1, with D possibly matching TRBD1 (6 bases). CDR1 is SGDLS, CDR2 YYNGEE, per germline. V gave up 0 bases and J gave up 5 bases, with 9 bases separating them. This CDR3 region has 14 residues.

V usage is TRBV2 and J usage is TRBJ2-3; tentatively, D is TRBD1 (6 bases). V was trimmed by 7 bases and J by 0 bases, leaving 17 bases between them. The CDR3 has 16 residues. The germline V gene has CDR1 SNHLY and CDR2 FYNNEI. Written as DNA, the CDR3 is TGTGCCAGCACCAGAGGGGGAGCCGCCAGCACAGATACGCAGTATTTT. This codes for CASTRGGAASTDTQYF.

The chain's CDR3 is CASSSPRGFGDTQYF. CDR3 DNA sequence: TGTGCCAGTAGTAGCCCCAGGGGGTTCGGAGATACGCAGTATTTT. This chain connects TRBV19 to TRBJ2-3; TRBD1 matches at 7 bases. With 4 bases clipped from V and 5 bases from J, the junction kept 9 bases outside the gene matches. This CDR3 has 15 amino acids. Germline V gene sequence: CDR1 LNHDA, CDR2 SQIVND (reference sequence). Filled out from reference TRBV19 and TRBJ2-3, the complete variable domain reads DGGITQSPKYLFRKEGQNVTLSCEQNLNHDAMYWYRQDPGQGLRLIYYSQIVNDFQKGDIAEGYSVSREKKESFPLTVTSAQKNPTAFYLCASSSPRGFGDTQYFGPGTRLTVL.

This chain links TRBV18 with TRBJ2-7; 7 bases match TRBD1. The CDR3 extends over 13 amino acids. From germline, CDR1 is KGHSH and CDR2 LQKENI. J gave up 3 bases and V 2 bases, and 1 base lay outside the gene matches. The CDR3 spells CASSPAGGYEQYF. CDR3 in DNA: TGTGCCAGCTCACCAGCAGGGGGCTACGAGCAGTACTTC.